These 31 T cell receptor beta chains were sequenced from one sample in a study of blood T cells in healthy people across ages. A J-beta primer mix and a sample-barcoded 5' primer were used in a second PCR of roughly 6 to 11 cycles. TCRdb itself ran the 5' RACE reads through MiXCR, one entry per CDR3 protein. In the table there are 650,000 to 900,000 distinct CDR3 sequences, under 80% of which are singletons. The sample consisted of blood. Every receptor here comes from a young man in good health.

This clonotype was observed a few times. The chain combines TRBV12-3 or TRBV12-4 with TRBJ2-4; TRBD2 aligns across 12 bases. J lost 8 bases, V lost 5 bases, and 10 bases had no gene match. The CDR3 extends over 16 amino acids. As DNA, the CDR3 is TGTGCCAGCAGTAGCCGGACTAGCGGGGACGTGGACATTCAGTACTTC. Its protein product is CASSSRTSGDVDIQYF.

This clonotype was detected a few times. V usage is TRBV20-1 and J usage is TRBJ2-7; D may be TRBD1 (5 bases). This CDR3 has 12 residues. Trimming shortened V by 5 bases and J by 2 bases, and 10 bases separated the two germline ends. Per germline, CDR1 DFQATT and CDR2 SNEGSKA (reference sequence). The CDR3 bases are TGCAGTGCTGATGACAGCACCTACGAGCAGTACTTC. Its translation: CSADDSTYEQYF.

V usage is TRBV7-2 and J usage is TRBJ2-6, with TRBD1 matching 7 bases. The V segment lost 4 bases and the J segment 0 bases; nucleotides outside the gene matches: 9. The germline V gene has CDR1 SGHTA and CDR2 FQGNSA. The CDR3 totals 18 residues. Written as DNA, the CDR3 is TGTGCCAGCAGCTCGAGGACAGGACCTAGCTCTGGGGCCAACGTCCTGACTTTC. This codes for CASSSRTGPSSGANVLTF.

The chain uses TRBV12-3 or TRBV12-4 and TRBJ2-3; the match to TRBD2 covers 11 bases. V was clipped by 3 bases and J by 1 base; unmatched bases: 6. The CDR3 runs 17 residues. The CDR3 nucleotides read TGTGCCAGCAGTTTCTTTCTAGCGGGGGGAGGCACAGATACGCAGTATTTT. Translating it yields CASSFFLAGGGTDTQYF.

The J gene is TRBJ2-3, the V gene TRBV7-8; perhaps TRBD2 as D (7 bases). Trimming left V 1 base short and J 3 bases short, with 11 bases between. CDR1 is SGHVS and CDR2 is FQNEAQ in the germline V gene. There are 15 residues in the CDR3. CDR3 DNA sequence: TGTGCCAGCAGCTTAGATGGGGGGGCGACAGATACGCAGTATTTT. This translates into CASSLDGGATDTQYF.

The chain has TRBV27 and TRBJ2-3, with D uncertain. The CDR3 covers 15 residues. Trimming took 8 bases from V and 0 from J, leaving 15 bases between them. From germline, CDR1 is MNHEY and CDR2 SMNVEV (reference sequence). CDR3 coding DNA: TGTGCCAGCGGGCTCGTTGGGCGTAGCACAGATACGCAGTATTTT. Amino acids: CASGLVGRSTDTQYF.

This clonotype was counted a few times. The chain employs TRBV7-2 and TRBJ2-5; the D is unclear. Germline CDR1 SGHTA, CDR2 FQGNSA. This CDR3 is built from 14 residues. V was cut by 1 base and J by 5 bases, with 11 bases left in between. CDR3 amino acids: CASSLGQALETQYF. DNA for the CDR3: TGTGCCAGCAGCTTAGGCCAAGCCCTGGAGACCCAGTACTTC.

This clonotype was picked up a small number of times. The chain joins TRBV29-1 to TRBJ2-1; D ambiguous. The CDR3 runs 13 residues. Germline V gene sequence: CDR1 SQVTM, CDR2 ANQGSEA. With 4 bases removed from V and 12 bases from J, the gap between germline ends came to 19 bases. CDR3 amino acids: CSVGMILYGGQFF. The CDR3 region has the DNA TGCAGCGTTGGTATGATCCTCTACGGCGGGCAGTTCTTC.

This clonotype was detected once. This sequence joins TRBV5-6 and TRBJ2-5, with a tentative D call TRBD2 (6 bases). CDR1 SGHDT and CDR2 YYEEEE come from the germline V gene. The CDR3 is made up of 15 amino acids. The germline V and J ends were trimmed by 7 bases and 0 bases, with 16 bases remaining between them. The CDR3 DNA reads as TGTGCCAGCCGGCTTTGGAGGGGCTACCAAGAGACCCAGTACTTC. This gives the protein CASRLWRGYQETQYF.

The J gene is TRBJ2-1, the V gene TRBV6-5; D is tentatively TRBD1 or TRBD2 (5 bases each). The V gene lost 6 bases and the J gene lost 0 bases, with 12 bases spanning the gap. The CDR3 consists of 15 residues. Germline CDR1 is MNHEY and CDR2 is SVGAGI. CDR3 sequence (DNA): TGTGCCAGCAGAAGACGGGGCGACTCCTACAATGAGCAGTTCTTC. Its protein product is CASRRRGDSYNEQFF.

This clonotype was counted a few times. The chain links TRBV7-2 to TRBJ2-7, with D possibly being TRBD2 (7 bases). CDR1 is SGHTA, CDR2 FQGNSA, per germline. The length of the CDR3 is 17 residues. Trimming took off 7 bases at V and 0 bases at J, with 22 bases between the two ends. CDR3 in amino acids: CASTTAGLADSSYEQYF. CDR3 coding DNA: TGTGCCAGCACCACTGCCGGGCTAGCGGACAGCTCCTACGAGCAGTACTTC.

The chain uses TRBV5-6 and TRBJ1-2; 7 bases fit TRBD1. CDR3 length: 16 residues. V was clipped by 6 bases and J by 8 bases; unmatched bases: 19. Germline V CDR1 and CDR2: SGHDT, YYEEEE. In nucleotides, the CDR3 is TGTGCCAGCACCAAGGGGGGACAGACCACCTCGCGAGGCTACACCTTC. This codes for CASTKGGQTTSRGYTF.

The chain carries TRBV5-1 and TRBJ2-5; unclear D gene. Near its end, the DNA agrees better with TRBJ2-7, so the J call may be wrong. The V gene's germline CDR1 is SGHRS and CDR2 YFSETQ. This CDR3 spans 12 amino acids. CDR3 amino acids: CASSLNWDEQYF. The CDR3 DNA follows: TGCGCCAGCAGCTTGAACTGGGACGAGCAGTACTTC.

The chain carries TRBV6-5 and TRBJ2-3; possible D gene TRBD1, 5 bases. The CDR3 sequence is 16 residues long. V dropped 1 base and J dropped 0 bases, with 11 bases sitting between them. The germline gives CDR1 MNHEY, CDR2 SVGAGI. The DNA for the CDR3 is TGTGCCAGCAGTTACTGGTCAGGGTCTAGCACAGATACGCAGTATTTT. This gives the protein CASSYWSGSSTDTQYF.

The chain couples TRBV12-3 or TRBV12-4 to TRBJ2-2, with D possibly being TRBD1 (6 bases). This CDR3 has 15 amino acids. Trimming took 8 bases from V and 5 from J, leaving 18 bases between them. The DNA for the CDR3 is TGTGCCAGCGGTTCCGGGACACCCGTTACCGGGGAGCTGTTTTTT. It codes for CASGSGTPVTGELFF.

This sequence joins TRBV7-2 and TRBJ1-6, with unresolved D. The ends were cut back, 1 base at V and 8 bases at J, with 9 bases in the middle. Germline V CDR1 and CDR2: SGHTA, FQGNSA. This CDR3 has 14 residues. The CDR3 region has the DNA TGTGCCAGCAGCTTAGAGCCCGTGGATTCACCCCTCCACTTT. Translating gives CASSLEPVDSPLHF.

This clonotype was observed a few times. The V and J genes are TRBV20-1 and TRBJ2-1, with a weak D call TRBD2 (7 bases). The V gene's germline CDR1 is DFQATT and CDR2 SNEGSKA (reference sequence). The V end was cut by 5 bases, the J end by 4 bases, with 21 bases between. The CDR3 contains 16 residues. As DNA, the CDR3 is TGCAGTGCTCCAGGGAAGGGGGGGTCCCCTTACAATGAGCAGTTCTTC. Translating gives CSAPGKGGSPYNEQFF.

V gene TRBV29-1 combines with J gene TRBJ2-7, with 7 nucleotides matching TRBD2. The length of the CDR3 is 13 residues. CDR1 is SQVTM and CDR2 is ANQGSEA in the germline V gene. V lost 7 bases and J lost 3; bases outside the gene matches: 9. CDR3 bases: TGCAGCGCCATTGGGGGGGGAAACTACGAGCAGTACTTC. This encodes CSAIGGGNYEQYF.

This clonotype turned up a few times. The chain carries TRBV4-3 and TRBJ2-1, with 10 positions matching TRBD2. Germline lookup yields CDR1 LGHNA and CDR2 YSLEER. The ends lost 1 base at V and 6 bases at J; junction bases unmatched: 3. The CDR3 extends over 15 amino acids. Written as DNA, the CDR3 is TGCGCCAGCAGCCAAGTAGCGGGGGGCCCCAATGAGCAGTTCTTC. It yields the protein CASSQVAGGPNEQFF.

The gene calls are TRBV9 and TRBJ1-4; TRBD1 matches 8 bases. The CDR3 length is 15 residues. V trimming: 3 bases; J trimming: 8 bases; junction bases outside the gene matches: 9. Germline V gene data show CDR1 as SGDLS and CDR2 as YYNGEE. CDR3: CASSGGQGGSEKLFF. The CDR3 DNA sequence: TGTGCCAGCAGCGGAGGACAGGGAGGCTCCGAAAAACTGTTTTTT.

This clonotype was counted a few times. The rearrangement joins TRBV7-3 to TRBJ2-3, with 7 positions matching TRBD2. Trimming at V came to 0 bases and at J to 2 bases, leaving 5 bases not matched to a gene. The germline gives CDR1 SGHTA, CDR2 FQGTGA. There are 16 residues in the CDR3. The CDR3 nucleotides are TGTGCCAGCAGCTTAACGGGAGGGGAAGACACAGATACGCAGTATTTT. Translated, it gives CASSLTGGEDTDTQYF.

This chain's CDR3 is CASSLGPLVYEQYF. Written as DNA, the CDR3 is TGTGCCAGCAGCTTGGGCCCCTTGGTCTACGAGCAGTACTTC. The chain links TRBV5-6 to TRBJ2-4; unclear D gene. The J call could be wrong; TRBJ2-7 is a better fit for the DNA end. Per germline, CDR1 SGHDT and CDR2 YYEEEE. The CDR3 totals 14 residues.

CDR3 sequence: CASDVPTGANVLTF. The CDR3, as DNA: TGTGCCAGCGATGTCCCCACTGGGGCCAACGTCCTGACTTTC. V is TRBV6-1 and J is TRBJ2-6; D not certain. Trimming took off 8 bases at V and 2 bases at J, with 10 bases between the two ends. There are 14 residues in the CDR3. Per germline, CDR1 MNHNS and CDR2 SASEGT.

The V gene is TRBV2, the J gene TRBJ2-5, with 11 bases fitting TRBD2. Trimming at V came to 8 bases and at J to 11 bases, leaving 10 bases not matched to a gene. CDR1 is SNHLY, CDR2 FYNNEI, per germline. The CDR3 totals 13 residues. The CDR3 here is CASVAGGSNEQYF. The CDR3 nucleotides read TGTGCCAGCGTAGCGGGGGGGAGTAATGAGCAGTACTTC.

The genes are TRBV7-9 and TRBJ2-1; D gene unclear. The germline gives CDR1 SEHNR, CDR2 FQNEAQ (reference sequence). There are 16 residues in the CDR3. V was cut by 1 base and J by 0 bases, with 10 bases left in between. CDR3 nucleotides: TGTGCCAGCAGCTTAGACAACTGGAGCTCCTACAATGAGCAGTTCTTC. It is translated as CASSLDNWSSYNEQFF.

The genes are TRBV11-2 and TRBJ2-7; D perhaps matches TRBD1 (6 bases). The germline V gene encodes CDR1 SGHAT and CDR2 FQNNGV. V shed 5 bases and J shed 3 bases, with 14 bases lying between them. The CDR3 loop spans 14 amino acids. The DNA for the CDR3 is TGTGCCAGCAGCGCCTATACAGGGAGCTACGAGCAGTACTTC. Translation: CASSAYTGSYEQYF.

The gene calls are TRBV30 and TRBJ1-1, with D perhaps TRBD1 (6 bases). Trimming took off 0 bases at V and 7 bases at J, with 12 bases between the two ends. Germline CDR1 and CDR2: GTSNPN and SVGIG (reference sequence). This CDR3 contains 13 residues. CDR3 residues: CAWSVPRTDEAFF. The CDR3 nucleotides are TGTGCCTGGAGTGTCCCCCGGACAGATGAAGCTTTCTTT. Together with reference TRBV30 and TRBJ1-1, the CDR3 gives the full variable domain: SQTIHQWPATLVQPVGSPLSLECTVEGTSNPNLYWYRQAAGRGLQLLFYSVGIGQISSEVPQNLSASRPQDRQFILSSKKLLLSDSGFYLCAWSVPRTDEAFFGQGTRLTVV.

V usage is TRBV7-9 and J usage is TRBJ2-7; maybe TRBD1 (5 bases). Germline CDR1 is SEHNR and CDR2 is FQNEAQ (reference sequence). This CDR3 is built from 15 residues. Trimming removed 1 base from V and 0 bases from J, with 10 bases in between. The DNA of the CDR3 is TGTGCCAGCAGCTTAGTGCAGGGTAGCTCCTACGAGCAGTACTTC. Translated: CASSLVQGSSYEQYF.

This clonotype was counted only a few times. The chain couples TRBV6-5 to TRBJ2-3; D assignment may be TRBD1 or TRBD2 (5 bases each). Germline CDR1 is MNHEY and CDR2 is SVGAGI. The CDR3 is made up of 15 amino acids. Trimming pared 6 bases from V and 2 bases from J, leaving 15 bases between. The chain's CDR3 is CASSQRGRTTDTQYF. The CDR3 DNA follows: TGTGCCAGCAGCCAACGGGGACGGACCACAGATACGCAGTATTTT.

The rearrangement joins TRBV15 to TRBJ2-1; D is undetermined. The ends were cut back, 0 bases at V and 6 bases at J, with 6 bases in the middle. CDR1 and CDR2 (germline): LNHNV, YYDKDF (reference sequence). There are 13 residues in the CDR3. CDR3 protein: CATSRDQVNEQFF. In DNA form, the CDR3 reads TGTGCCACCAGCAGAGATCAAGTCAATGAGCAGTTCTTC.

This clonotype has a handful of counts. CDR3 sequence reads: CASSQVGQGNSPLHF. The CDR3 coding sequence is TGTGCCAGCAGCCAAGTAGGGCAGGGGAATTCACCCCTCCACTTT. V and J are TRBV3-1 and TRBJ1-6, with D maybe TRBD1 (6 bases). CDR1 is LGHDT, CDR2 YNNKEL, per germline (reference sequence). The CDR3 has 15 amino acids. Trimming shortened V by 1 base and J by 7 bases, and 11 bases separated the two germline ends.